The clone carrying this T cell receptor (beta chain) was detected a few times. What it binds is unknown. These data come from a study of molecular identifiers for immune sequencing clone quantification. Study-level results: The share of molecules held by clones above 20 RNA copies was over 98% in effector cells and under 1% in naive cells.

TCRdb itself ran the PCR reads through MiXCR, one entry per CDR3 protein. The sample includes around 300,000 distinct CDR3 sequences, about a quarter of them seen just once. This sequence originates from a human donor in good health. Some libraries in this study had Jurkat cell RNA spiked in. The sample was naive CD8+ T cells from blood, with Jurkat cell RNA spiked in. Subset reported: FACS-sorted CD8+CD4-CCR7+CD45RA+ naive T cells.

CDR3 bases: TGTGCCAGCAGTGTACCCGGGACTAGCGGAGTTATGTTCTTC. This gives the protein CASSVPGTSGVMFF. The V gene is TRBV25-1, the J gene TRBJ2-1; TRBD2 aligns across 11 bases. Trimming cost V 4 bases and J 15 bases; bases outside gene matches: 11. The CDR3 totals 14 residues. The germline V gene encodes CDR1 MGHDK and CDR2 SYGVNS.